This T cell receptor (beta chain) was recovered during a study of CD8 T cells in Susac syndrome. TEMRA cells were FACS-enriched, while CD8+ and CD4+ T cells were negatively isolated. RNA amounts of roughly 0.45 to 1 ug underwent reverse transcription with random hexamers. TCRdb analysed the immunoSEQ multiplex PCR reads with MiXCR anew, one entry per CDR3 protein. The sample has under 200,000 distinct CDR3 sequences; around 94% are singletons. The CDR3 extends over 13 amino acids. The J segment lost 0 bases and the V segment lost 8 bases, leaving 3 bases of the junction unmatched. CDR1 and CDR2 from the germline V gene are MNHEY and SMNVEV (reference sequence).

This TCR came from a human donor in good health. Source material: CD4+ T cells from PBMCs. The V gene is TRBV27, the J gene TRBJ1-1; 7 bases match TRBD1. The CDR3 nucleotides are TGTGCCAGCGGGGACAGTATGAACACTGAAGCTTTCTTT. Its translation: CASGDSMNTEAFF.